One sample yielded the 27 T cell receptor beta chains listed below, sequenced in a study of response to subunit inactivated influenza vaccine. Each CDR3 protein is one row after TCRdb ran MiXCR on the RT-PCR reads. Here the sample spans about 700,000 distinct CDR3 sequences, approximately 13% being singletons. The sample consisted of PBMCs from blood, taken around 15 days before vaccination. The receptor source for this set is a man between 50 and 59 years old who received an inactivated influenza vaccine.

The table lists this clonotype with a few counts. The chain recombines TRBV6-5 with TRBJ1-4; 10 bases map to TRBD1. The germline V gene encodes CDR1 MNHEY and CDR2 SVGAGI. V shed 2 bases and J 6 bases; nucleotides not matched to a gene: 3. The CDR3 length is 15 residues. The CDR3 reads CASSYVGTGDEKLFF. CDR3 DNA sequence: TGTGCCAGCAGTTACGTCGGGACAGGGGATGAAAAACTGTTTTTT.

CDR3 protein: CASSLSGQGKVEQYF. The CDR3 DNA reads TGTGCCAGCAGTTTAAGTGGTCAGGGTAAGGTCGAGCAGTACTTC. The chain uses TRBV12-3 or TRBV12-4 and TRBJ2-7; D possibly corresponds to TRBD1 (5 bases). The CDR3 has 15 residues. Trimming removed 2 bases from V and 6 bases from J, with 17 bases in between.

This clonotype came up many times. The chain links TRBV7-2 to TRBJ2-5, with 7 positions matching TRBD2. This CDR3 region has 13 residues. In germline, CDR1 is SGHTA, CDR2 FQGNSA. V lost 5 bases and J lost 3; bases outside the gene matches: 3. This CDR3 reads CASSRGLEETQYF. The CDR3 nucleotides are TGTGCCAGCAGCCGAGGACTAGAAGAGACCCAGTACTTC.

The chain carries TRBV27 and TRBJ2-6, with 11 bases aligning to TRBD2. There are 17 residues in the CDR3. From germline, CDR1 is MNHEY and CDR2 SMNVEV (reference sequence). J was trimmed by 0 bases and V by 2 bases; bases with no gene match: 0. The CDR3 here is CASSLLAGGSGANVLTF. For the CDR3, the DNA is TGTGCCAGCAGTTTACTAGCGGGGGGCTCTGGGGCCAACGTCCTGACTTTC.

The chain couples TRBV18 to TRBJ2-1; 10 bases align to TRBD2. Germline loops: CDR1 KGHSH, CDR2 LQKENI. CDR3 size: 15 residues. V gave up 2 bases and J gave up 9 bases; unmatched junction bases: 7. As DNA, the CDR3 is TGTGCCAGCTCACCAAGAGGGACTAGCGAAGGTGAGCAGTTCTTC. Translated, it gives CASSPRGTSEGEQFF.

As regards this clonotype: The junction departs from the called germline gene at one end, perhaps through a read error. The V and J genes are TRBV2 and TRBJ1-6; D call uncertain. Germline V CDR1 and CDR2: SNHLY, FYNNEI. This CDR3 contains 15 residues. This CDR3 reads CASSEQVPGYSPLQF. CDR3 DNA: TGTGCCAGCAGTGAACAGGTTCCGGGATATTCACCCCTCCAATTT.

This clonotype was detected a few times. V usage is TRBV6-1 and J usage is TRBJ2-7; 8 positions match TRBD2. V was clipped by 10 bases and J by 0 bases; unmatched bases: 5. The CDR3 is made up of 13 amino acids. From germline, CDR1 is MNHNS and CDR2 SASEGT. This chain's CDR3 is CATLSGSSYEQYF. The CDR3 region has the DNA TGTGCCACCTTAAGCGGGAGCTCCTACGAGCAGTACTTC.

This clonotype was picked up a small number of times. The chain recombines TRBV20-1 with TRBJ2-7; 9 bases line up with TRBD2. Trimming removed 7 bases from V and 2 bases from J; junction bases left unmatched: 18. CDR1 and CDR2 from the germline V gene are DFQATT and SNEGSKA (reference sequence). The CDR3 covers 17 residues. The CDR3 DNA follows: TGCAGTGAAGGAACTTGGGTTAGCGGGAGAAGACCCTACGAGCAGTACTTC. Its translation: CSEGTWVSGRRPYEQYF.

The chain combines TRBV6-5 with TRBJ2-3, with D possibly TRBD1 on 6 matching bases. Germline V gives CDR1 MNHEY, CDR2 SVGAGI. The V gene lost 3 bases and the J gene lost 6 bases, with 13 bases spanning the gap. CDR3 length equals 14 residues. The CDR3, as DNA: TGTGCCAGCAGTTATCGAGCGAGGGGGGATACGCAGTATTTT. It translates to CASSYRARGDTQYF.

J is TRBJ2-1 and V is TRBV5-6, with 14 bases matching TRBD2. With 4 bases clipped from V and 4 bases from J, the junction kept 7 bases outside the gene matches. Germline lookup yields CDR1 SGHDT and CDR2 YYEEEE. CDR3 size: 17 residues. CDR3 sequence: CASSTAGLAGGYNEQFF. The CDR3 nucleotides read TGTGCCAGCAGCACCGCAGGACTAGCGGGGGGATACAATGAGCAGTTCTTC.

This clonotype was counted ten times or more. V and J are TRBV27 and TRBJ2-1; D uncertain. CDR1 MNHEY and CDR2 SMNVEV come from the germline V gene (reference sequence). The V and J ends lost 1 base and 9 bases respectively, with 7 bases between them. CDR3 length equals 12 residues. The CDR3: CASSLYMGEQFF. The CDR3 DNA follows: TGTGCCAGCAGTTTATACATGGGTGAGCAGTTCTTC.

This clonotype was counted many times. The J gene is TRBJ2-7, the V gene TRBV12-3 or TRBV12-4; 9 positions agree with TRBD1. After removal of 6 bases from V and 7 bases from J, the junction contained 13 bases not matched to a gene. The CDR3 covers 15 residues. The CDR3 reads CASSPQGTGLREQYF. Written as DNA, the CDR3 is TGTGCCAGCAGCCCACAGGGGACAGGGCTCCGGGAGCAGTACTTC.

The chain uses TRBV7-2 and TRBJ2-1; TRBD2 might be the D (5 bases). The CDR3 has 13 residues. V lost 5 bases and J lost 6, with 11 bases in between. Per germline, CDR1 SGHTA and CDR2 FQGNSA. The CDR3 region has the DNA TGTGCCAGCAGCAGATTACTAGTCAATGAGCAGTTCTTC. Amino acid sequence: CASSRLLVNEQFF.

This clonotype was seen a handful of times. The chain has TRBV20-1 and TRBJ2-3; maybe TRBD2 (6 bases). The V gene lost 4 bases and the J gene lost 10 bases, with 21 bases spanning the gap. The CDR3 has 14 residues. Germline CDR1 and CDR2: DFQATT and SNEGSKA (reference sequence). The CDR3 loop is CSAKDGTSQRAQYF. For the CDR3, the DNA is TGCAGTGCTAAAGACGGGACTTCCCAGCGGGCGCAGTATTTT.

V usage is TRBV4-3 and J usage is TRBJ2-1; TRBD2 aligns across 16 bases. Germline CDR1 and CDR2: LGHNA and YSLEER. V dropped 0 bases and J dropped 13; count of bases not matched to a gene: 6. This CDR3 has 16 residues. The CDR3 DNA sequence: TGCGCCAGCAGCCAAGATCCGGGACTAGCGGGGGGGCTCCAGTTCTTC. It specifies CASSQDPGLAGGLQFF.

The chain uses TRBV20-1 and TRBJ2-7, with D uncertain. Trimming took off 5 bases at V and 4 bases at J, with 9 bases between the two ends. The CDR3 totals 11 residues. The germline CDR1 and CDR2 sequences are DFQATT and SNEGSKA (reference sequence). CDR3 nucleotides: TGCAGTGCTTATAAGCTGTACGAGCAGTACTTC. Its translation: CSAYKLYEQYF.

This clonotype occurred a few times. The chain couples TRBV24-1 to TRBJ1-1; D ambiguous. This CDR3 spans 13 amino acids. Trimming removed 3 bases at V and 2 bases at J, with 6 bases between. Germline values: CDR1 KGHDR, CDR2 SFDVKD. The CDR3 DNA reads TGTGCCACCAGTGATCCCACTAACACTGAAGCTTTCTTT. Amino acid sequence: CATSDPTNTEAFF.

This clonotype has a handful of counts. V gene TRBV7-9 combines with J gene TRBJ2-3, with D uncertain. CDR1 is SEHNR and CDR2 is FQNEAQ in the germline V gene (reference sequence). Trimming shortened V by 6 bases and J by 4 bases, and 8 bases separated the two germline ends. The CDR3 has 12 residues. CDR3 sequence reads: CASREDPDTQYF. CDR3 bases: TGTGCCAGCAGGGAAGACCCAGATACGCAGTATTTT.

A few counts support this clonotype. The V call is TRBV5-5, the J call TRBJ1-2, with a possible D match to TRBD1 (5 bases). Germline CDR1 reads SGHKS; CDR2 reads YYEKEE (reference sequence). The CDR3 consists of 15 residues. V was shortened by 2 bases and J by 0 bases, with 11 bases between the two germline ends. CDR3 nucleotide sequence: TGTGCCAGCAGCTTAGGACACGAAGCTAACTATGGCTACACCTTC. The encoded protein is CASSLGHEANYGYTF. Combining the CDR3 with reference TRBV5-5 and TRBJ1-2 gives the whole variable domain DAGVTQSPTHLIKTRGQQVTLRCSPISGHKSVSWYQQVLGQGPQFIFQYYEKEERGRGNFPDRFSARQFPNYSSELNVNALLLGDSALYLCASSLGHEANYGYTFGSGTRLTVV.

V gene TRBV3-1 combines with J gene TRBJ2-7, with TRBD2 as a possible D gene (7 bases). The germline CDR1 and CDR2 sequences are LGHDT and YNNKEL (reference sequence). V lost 11 bases and J 3 bases, leaving 14 bases between the germline ends. The CDR3 is 12 amino acids. The CDR3 DNA reads as TGTGCCGCAGGGGACTACTACTACGAGCAGTACTTC. Residues: CAAGDYYYEQYF.

CDR3 region: CASRLAGTSGKNEQFF. The CDR3 DNA is TGTGCCAGCAGGCTGGCCGGGACTAGCGGGAAAAATGAGCAGTTCTTC. The chain is built from TRBV12-3 or TRBV12-4 and TRBJ2-1, with 13 nucleotides matching TRBD2. V was clipped by 6 bases and J by 7 bases; unmatched bases: 9. The length of the CDR3 is 16 residues.

This clonotype showed up many times. The rearrangement uses TRBV5-5 and TRBJ2-1; 11 positions agree with TRBD2. J gave up 3 bases and V 4 bases, and 3 bases lay outside the gene matches. This CDR3 is 15 amino acids long. Germline CDR1 SGHKS, CDR2 YYEKEE (reference sequence). CDR3 in DNA: TGTGCCAGCAGCAGAGGACTAGCGGGCTACAATGAGCAGTTCTTC. Amino acids: CASSRGLAGYNEQFF.

This clonotype was detected a few times. This chain joins TRBV20-1 and TRBJ2-5, with a tentative D call TRBD1 (5 bases). The CDR3 is made up of 12 amino acids. Per germline, CDR1 DFQATT and CDR2 SNEGSKA (reference sequence). Trimming cost V 5 bases and J 4 bases, with 11 bases left between them. In DNA form, the CDR3 reads TGCAGTGCTTCGTGGGGCAGAGAGACCCAGTACTTC. It translates to CSASWGRETQYF.

This clonotype came up a few times. The chain combines TRBV24-1 with TRBJ2-3; 13 bases match TRBD2. J was trimmed by 2 bases and V by 5 bases; bases with no gene match: 21. CDR1 and CDR2 (germline): KGHDR, SFDVKD. The CDR3 loop spans 22 amino acids. CDR3 nucleotide sequence: TGTGCCACCAGTGTCTCATCTCCGGTACTAGCGGGGGGGCCTTGGAACACAGATACGCAGTATTTT. It specifies CATSVSSPVLAGGPWNTDTQYF.

The chain employs TRBV5-1 and TRBJ2-1; TRBD1 or TRBD2 may be the D gene (5 bases each). Germline V gives CDR1 SGHRS, CDR2 YFSETQ. This CDR3 is 15 amino acids long. V lost 2 bases to trimming and J lost 1 base, with 10 bases between them. This CDR3 reads CASSFRDGSYNEQFF. Written as DNA, the CDR3 is TGCGCCAGCAGCTTCCGGGACGGTTCCTACAATGAGCAGTTCTTC.

This clonotype was counted only a few times. The chain links TRBV29-1 to TRBJ2-1, with 10 bases that match TRBD1. Germline assignment: CDR1 SQVTM and CDR2 ANQGSEA. Trimming at V came to 4 bases and at J to 9 bases, leaving 6 bases not matched to a gene. This CDR3 spans 13 amino acids. CDR3 sequence: CSVAGTGDGEQFF. The DNA for the CDR3 is TGCAGCGTTGCCGGGACAGGGGATGGTGAGCAGTTCTTC.

J is TRBJ2-3 and V is TRBV7-2; possible D gene TRBD2, 6 bases. The V end lost 1 base, the J end lost 1 base, and 9 bases lay between the germline ends. Per germline, CDR1 SGHTA and CDR2 FQGNSA. This CDR3 spans 15 amino acids. CDR3 DNA sequence: TGTGCCAGCAGCTTAGGCGGGATAGGCACAGATACGCAGTATTTT. It codes for CASSLGGIGTDTQYF.